These 25 T cell receptor beta chains share one sample of origin, sequenced in a study of T cells in Graves' hyperthyroidism and ophthalmopathy. Researchers amplified the TCR beta CDR3 regions from RNA transcripts. HTBI primers were employed in a first-round RT-PCR of the TCR CDR3. In TCRdb, the multiplex PCR reads were re-called with MiXCR into one record per CDR3 protein. The profile shows almost 500,000 distinct CDR3 sequences, around a fifth of them singletons. The specimen sequenced was blood. These receptors all come from a woman in her seventies with Graves' ophthalmopathy.

The chain uses TRBV2 and TRBJ2-7; D is tentatively TRBD1 or TRBD2 (5 bases each). V dropped 6 bases and J dropped 0 bases, with 12 bases sitting between them. This CDR3 has 14 residues. Germline values: CDR1 SNHLY, CDR2 FYNNEI. The CDR3 spells CASRGVATSYEQYF. The CDR3 region has the DNA TGTGCCAGCAGGGGGGTCGCAACCTCCTACGAGCAGTACTTC. Together with reference TRBV2 and TRBJ2-7, the CDR3 gives the full variable domain: EPEVTQTPSHQVTQMGQEVILRCVPISNHLYFYWYRQILGQKVEFLVSFYNNEISEKSEIFDDQFSVERPDGSNFTLKIRSTKLEDSAMYFCASRGVATSYEQYFGPGTRLTVT.

The genes are TRBV14 and TRBJ1-6; unclear D gene. V lost 0 bases to trimming and J lost 7 bases, with 7 bases between them. In germline, CDR1 is SGHDN, CDR2 FVKESK. The CDR3 runs to 14 residues. The CDR3 coding sequence is TGTGCCAGCAGCCAAGAGACCAAGAATTCACCCCTCCACTTT. Translated: CASSQETKNSPLHF.

V and J are TRBV10-1 and TRBJ2-7; D is unclear. The CDR3 is 11 residues long. CDR1 is WNHNN and CDR2 is SYGVQD in the germline V gene (reference sequence). The V and J ends lost 6 bases and 8 bases respectively, with 11 bases between them. The CDR3 spells CASSETFQQYF. The CDR3 DNA follows: TGCGCCAGCAGCGAGACATTCCAGCAGTACTTC.

This clonotype was seen a handful of times. The DNA of the CDR3 is TGTGCCAGCTCACCACCGTTCGGCACTGAAGCTTTCTTT. Translated: CASSPPFGTEAFF. The chain has TRBV18 and TRBJ1-1; D remains ambiguous. The CDR3 contains 13 residues. V was cut by 0 bases and J by 4 bases, with 6 bases left in between. The V gene's germline CDR1 is KGHSH and CDR2 LQKENI.

This clonotype showed up many times. The V gene is TRBV7-8, the J gene TRBJ1-1, with D hard to call. The ends were cut back, 0 bases at V and 1 base at J, with 6 bases in the middle. The length of the CDR3 is 14 residues. CDR1 is SGHVS, CDR2 FQNEAQ, per germline. As DNA, the CDR3 is TGTGCCAGCAGCTTAGCGCCTCGGAACACTGAAGCTTTCTTT. Protein product: CASSLAPRNTEAFF.

This clonotype was detected a few times. The chain links TRBV20-1 to TRBJ2-1; 9 bases agree with TRBD2. The CDR3 consists of 14 residues. Trimming at V came to 6 bases and at J to 8 bases, leaving 11 bases not matched to a gene. Germline loops: CDR1 DFQATT, CDR2 SNEGSKA (reference sequence). CDR3 loop: CSALPGTSLYEQFF. The CDR3 nucleotides are TGCAGTGCCCTACCCGGGACTAGCTTATATGAGCAGTTCTTC.

This clonotype was seen only a few times. For the CDR3, the DNA is TGCAGTGCTAGGGGCGGGACAGAGCTTTATAGCAATCAGCCCCAGCATTTT. The encoded protein is CSARGGTELYSNQPQHF. This rearrangement joins TRBV20-1 to TRBJ1-5; 7 bases are a match to TRBD1. This CDR3 is 17 amino acids long. After removal of 3 bases from V and 0 bases from J, the junction contained 11 bases not matched to a gene. Germline V gives CDR1 DFQATT, CDR2 SNEGSKA (reference sequence).

There are many counts of this clonotype. This chain links TRBV27 with TRBJ2-4, with TRBD1 matching 9 bases. With V trimmed by 5 bases and J by 9 bases, 8 bases remained unmatched. From germline, CDR1 is MNHEY and CDR2 SMNVEV (reference sequence). The CDR3 spans 14 residues. The CDR3 here is CASSHGTGLVIQYF. In DNA, the CDR3 is TGTGCCAGCAGTCACGGGACAGGGTTGGTCATTCAGTACTTC.

This clonotype has more than one count but fewer than ten. V and J are TRBV18 and TRBJ2-1, with TRBD1 matching over 11 bases. Germline CDR1 KGHSH, CDR2 LQKENI. With V trimmed by 1 base and J by 9 bases, 2 bases remained unmatched. The CDR3 extends over 14 amino acids. The CDR3 DNA reads as TGTGCCAGCTCACCACGGGACAGGGGGGGTGAGCAGTTCTTC. Its translation: CASSPRDRGGEQFF.

The gene calls are TRBV19 and TRBJ2-2, with 8 bases fitting TRBD2. With 5 bases clipped from V and 1 base from J, the junction kept 3 bases outside the gene matches. Germline values: CDR1 LNHDA, CDR2 SQIVND (reference sequence). The CDR3 consists of 15 residues. The CDR3 protein is CASSASGGNTGELFF. CDR3 coding DNA: TGTGCCAGTAGTGCGAGCGGGGGGAACACCGGGGAGCTGTTTTTT.

The genes are TRBV5-5 and TRBJ1-2; D possibly corresponds to TRBD1 (5 bases). V shed 4 bases and J shed 6 bases, with 19 bases lying between them. Germline CDR1 SGHKS, CDR2 YYEKEE (reference sequence). This CDR3 has 15 amino acids. The CDR3 nucleotides read TGTGCCAGCAGCAGCGCAGGGAATCTAGGAAATGGCTACACCTTC. It yields the protein CASSSAGNLGNGYTF.

The J gene is TRBJ2-1, the V gene TRBV5-4, with TRBD1 matching over 8 bases. The CDR3 covers 14 residues. V lost 6 bases to trimming and J lost 6 bases; unmatched junction nucleotides: 8. Germline V gene lookup returns CDR1 SGHNT and CDR2 YYREEE (reference sequence). Here the CDR3 reads CASTDLTGGNEQFF. The CDR3 region has the DNA TGTGCCAGCACCGACTTAACAGGGGGCAATGAGCAGTTCTTC. Together with reference TRBV5-4 and TRBJ2-1, the CDR3 gives the full variable domain: ETGVTQSPTHLIKTRGQQVTLRCSSQSGHNTVSWYQQALGQGPQFIFQYYREEENGRGNFPPRFSGLQFPNYSSELNVNALELDDSALYLCASTDLTGGNEQFFGPGTRLTVL.

The chain couples TRBV28 to TRBJ2-7, with D possibly matching TRBD2 (5 bases). Germline CDR1 and CDR2: MDHEN and SYDVKM. The CDR3 has 14 amino acids. V was pared by 7 bases and J by 4 bases, with 17 bases between. CDR3 sequence (DNA): TGTGCCAGCAAAAATGGGGTGAGGGTTTACGAGCAGTACTTC. Translating it yields CASKNGVRVYEQYF.

V is TRBV3-1 and J is TRBJ2-4; 8 nucleotides agree with TRBD2. Germline values: CDR1 LGHDT, CDR2 YNNKEL (reference sequence). With V trimmed by 1 base and J by 0 bases, 5 bases remained unmatched. The CDR3 consists of 17 residues. This chain's CDR3 is CASSQGVAGLAKNIQYF. CDR3 DNA sequence: TGTGCCAGCAGCCAAGGGGTAGCGGGGCTAGCCAAAAACATTCAGTACTTC.

The chain recombines TRBV20-1 with TRBJ1-1; D possibly corresponds to TRBD1 (6 bases). V was clipped by 6 bases and J by 2 bases, with 13 bases between them. CDR3 length equals 13 residues. The germline V gene has CDR1 DFQATT and CDR2 SNEGSKA (reference sequence). CDR3 residues: CSAIGGANTEAFF. CDR3 sequence (DNA): TGCAGTGCGATTGGGGGGGCCAACACTGAAGCTTTCTTT.

The chain carries TRBV7-3 and TRBJ2-3; TRBD2 matches 8 bases. CDR1 is SGHTA, CDR2 FQGTGA, per germline. The V and J ends lost 8 bases and 7 bases, in that order; junction bases with no gene match: 17. The CDR3 covers 16 residues. The DNA for the CDR3 is TGTGCCAGCTCACCCGGGGCTAGCGGGTACATATATACGCAGTATTTT. It codes for CASSPGASGYIYTQYF.

This clonotype was observed a handful of times. The genes are TRBV27 and TRBJ1-2; 7 nucleotides align to TRBD1. The CDR3 extends over 15 amino acids. The ends lost 5 bases at V and 2 bases at J; junction bases unmatched: 8. Germline loops: CDR1 MNHEY, CDR2 SMNVEV (reference sequence). CDR3 region: CASSPRTGFNYGYTF. In nucleotides, the CDR3 is TGTGCCAGCAGTCCAAGGACAGGTTTCAACTATGGCTACACCTTC.

In this sample, this clonotype turned up many times. The genes are TRBV6-1 and TRBJ1-1; no firm D call. From germline, CDR1 is MNHNS and CDR2 SASEGT. The CDR3 contains 14 residues. V was pared by 5 bases and J by 6 bases, with 16 bases between. The CDR3 loop is CASSRDLSRPEAFF. For the CDR3, the DNA is TGTGCCAGCAGTCGAGATCTCTCGAGGCCTGAAGCTTTCTTT.

The sample holds a few counts of this clonotype. The V call is TRBV20-1, the J call TRBJ2-1; D gene ambiguous. With 3 bases removed from V and 7 bases from J, the gap between germline ends came to 10 bases. This CDR3 region has 12 residues. CDR1 is DFQATT and CDR2 is SNEGSKA in the germline V gene (reference sequence). The CDR3 nucleotides are TGCAGTGCTAGTGGGATGGGAAATGAGCAGTTCTTC. Residues: CSASGMGNEQFF.

This clonotype was counted at least ten times. The chain recombines TRBV28 with TRBJ2-1; 11 bases line up with TRBD2. Germline trimming cut 3 bases from V and 3 bases from J; bases unmatched to any gene: 4. The CDR3 runs to 16 residues. The germline V gene has CDR1 MDHEN and CDR2 SYDVKM. The CDR3 nucleotides read TGTGCCAGCAGTTTCTTGGGACTAGCGGACTACAATGAGCAGTTCTTC. This encodes CASSFLGLADYNEQFF.

The V and J genes are TRBV5-1 and TRBJ2-3; D gene ambiguous. The V end lost 2 bases, the J end lost 4 bases, and 8 bases lay between the germline ends. This CDR3 contains 13 residues. Germline loops: CDR1 SGHRS, CDR2 YFSETQ. The chain's CDR3 is CASSLHNPDTQYF. CDR3 coding DNA: TGCGCCAGCAGCTTACACAACCCAGATACGCAGTATTTT.

This clonotype was detected only a few times. The rearrangement uses TRBV6-1 and TRBJ1-5, with a possible D match to TRBD1 (6 bases). The CDR3 covers 16 residues. Germline CDR1 MNHNS, CDR2 SASEGT. Trimming left V 8 bases short and J 0 bases short, with 17 bases between. The CDR3: CASRLPGTNSNQPQHF. DNA for the CDR3: TGTGCCAGCCGCCTTCCCGGGACAAATAGCAATCAGCCCCAGCATTTT.

The rearrangement joins TRBV3-1 to TRBJ1-5; D may be TRBD1 (6 bases). V was cut by 1 base and J by 3 bases, with 16 bases left in between. CDR3 length: 17 amino acids. Germline CDR1 reads LGHDT; CDR2 reads YNNKEL (reference sequence). For the CDR3, the DNA is TGTGCCAGCAGCCAAGGGACAGATCAACCCTACAATCAGCCCCAGCATTTT. This encodes CASSQGTDQPYNQPQHF.

The chain links TRBV18 to TRBJ2-5; possibly TRBD2 for D (5 bases). The V gene's germline CDR1 is KGHSH and CDR2 LQKENI. This CDR3 comprises 13 residues. Between the trimmed V and J ends, which lost 3 bases and 3 bases, there was a span of 8 bases. The CDR3 bases are TGTGCCAGCTCACCGCGGGTGAAAGAGACCCAGTACTTC. Protein sequence: CASSPRVKETQYF.

The J gene is TRBJ2-2, the V gene TRBV5-4; TRBD2 agrees at 8 bases. Germline CDR1 and CDR2: SGHNT and YYREEE (reference sequence). This CDR3 has 15 amino acids. J was trimmed by 5 bases and V by 4 bases; bases with no gene match: 7. CDR3 residues: CASSPGGAGTGELFF. The CDR3 bases are TGTGCCAGCAGCCCCGGGGGGGCAGGGACCGGGGAGCTGTTTTTT.